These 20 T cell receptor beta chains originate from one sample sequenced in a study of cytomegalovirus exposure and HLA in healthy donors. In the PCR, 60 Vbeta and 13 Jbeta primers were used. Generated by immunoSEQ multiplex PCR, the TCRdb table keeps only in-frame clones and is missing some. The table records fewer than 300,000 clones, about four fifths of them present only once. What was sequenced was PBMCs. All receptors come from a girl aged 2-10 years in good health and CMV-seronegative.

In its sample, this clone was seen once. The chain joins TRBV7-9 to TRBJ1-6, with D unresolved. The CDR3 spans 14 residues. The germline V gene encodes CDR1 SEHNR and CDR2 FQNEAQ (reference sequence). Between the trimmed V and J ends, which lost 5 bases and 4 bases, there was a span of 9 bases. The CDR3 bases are TGTGCCAGCAGCGAAGATAGATATAATTCACCCCTCCACTTT. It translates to CASSEDRYNSPLHF.

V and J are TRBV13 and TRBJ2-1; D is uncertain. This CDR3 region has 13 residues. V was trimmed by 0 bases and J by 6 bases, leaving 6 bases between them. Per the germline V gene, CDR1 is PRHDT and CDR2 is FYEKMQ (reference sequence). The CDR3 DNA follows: TGTGCCAGCAGCTTAGGACTGATCAATGAGCAGTTCTTC. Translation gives CASSLGLINEQFF.

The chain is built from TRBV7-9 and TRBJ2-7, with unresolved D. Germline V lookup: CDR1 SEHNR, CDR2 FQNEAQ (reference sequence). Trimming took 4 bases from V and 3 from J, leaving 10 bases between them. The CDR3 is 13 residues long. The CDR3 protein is CASSSPSLYEQYF. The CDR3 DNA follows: TGTGCCAGCAGCTCCCCGAGCCTCTACGAGCAGTACTTC.

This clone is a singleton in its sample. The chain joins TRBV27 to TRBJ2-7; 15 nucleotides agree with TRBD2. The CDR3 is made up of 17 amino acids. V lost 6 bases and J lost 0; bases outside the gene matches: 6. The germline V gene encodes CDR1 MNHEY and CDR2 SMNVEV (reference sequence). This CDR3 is CASRMGLAGGGSYEQYF. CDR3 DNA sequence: TGTGCCAGCAGGATGGGACTAGCGGGAGGAGGCTCCTACGAGCAGTACTTC.

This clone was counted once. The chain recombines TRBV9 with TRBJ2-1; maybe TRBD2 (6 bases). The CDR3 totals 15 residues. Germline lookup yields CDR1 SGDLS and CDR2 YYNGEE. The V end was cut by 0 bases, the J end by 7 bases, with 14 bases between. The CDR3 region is CASSVGGKEGNEQFF. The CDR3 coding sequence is TGTGCCAGCAGCGTAGGAGGCAAGGAGGGTAATGAGCAGTTCTTC.

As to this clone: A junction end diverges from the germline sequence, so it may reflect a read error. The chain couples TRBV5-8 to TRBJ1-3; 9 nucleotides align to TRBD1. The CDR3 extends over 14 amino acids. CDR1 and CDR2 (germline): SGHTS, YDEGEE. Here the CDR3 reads CASSLAWERDRDHF. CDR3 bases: TGTGCCAGCAGCTTGGCATGGGAGAGGGACAGGGACCATTTT.

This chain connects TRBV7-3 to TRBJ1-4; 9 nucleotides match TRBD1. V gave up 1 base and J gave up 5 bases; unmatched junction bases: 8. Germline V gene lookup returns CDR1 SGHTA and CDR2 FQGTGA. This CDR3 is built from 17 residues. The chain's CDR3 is CASSLMGRGTGNEKLFF. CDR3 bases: TGTGCCAGCAGCTTAATGGGCCGGGGGACAGGGAATGAAAAACTGTTTTTT.

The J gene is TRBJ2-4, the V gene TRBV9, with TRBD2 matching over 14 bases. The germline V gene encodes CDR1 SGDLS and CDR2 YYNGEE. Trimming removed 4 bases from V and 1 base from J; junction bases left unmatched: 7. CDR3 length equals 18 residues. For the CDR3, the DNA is TGTGCCAGCAGCTTAGGACTAGCGGGGGGTCGGGCCAAAAACATTCAGTACTTC. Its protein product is CASSLGLAGGRAKNIQYF.

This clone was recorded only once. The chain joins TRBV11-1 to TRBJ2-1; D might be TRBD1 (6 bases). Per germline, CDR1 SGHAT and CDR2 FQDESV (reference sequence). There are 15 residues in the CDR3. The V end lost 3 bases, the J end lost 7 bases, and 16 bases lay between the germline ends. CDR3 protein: CASSLGAGFQNEQFF. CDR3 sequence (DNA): TGTGCCAGCAGCTTGGGGGCTGGTTTCCAGAATGAGCAGTTCTTC.

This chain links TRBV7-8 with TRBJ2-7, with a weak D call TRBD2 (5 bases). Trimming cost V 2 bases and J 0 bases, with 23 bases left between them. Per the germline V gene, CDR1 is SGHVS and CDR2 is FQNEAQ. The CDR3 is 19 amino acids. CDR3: CASSLPRNGGPQSSYEQYF. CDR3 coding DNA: TGTGCCAGCAGCTTACCCCGGAATGGCGGGCCCCAAAGCTCCTACGAGCAGTACTTC. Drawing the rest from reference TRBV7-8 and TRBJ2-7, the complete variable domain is GAGVSQSPRYKVAKRGQDVALRCDPISGHVSLFWYQQALGQGPEFLTYFQNEAQLDKSGLPSDRFFAERPEGSVSTLKIQRTQQEDSAVYLCASSLPRNGGPQSSYEQYFGPGTRLTVT.

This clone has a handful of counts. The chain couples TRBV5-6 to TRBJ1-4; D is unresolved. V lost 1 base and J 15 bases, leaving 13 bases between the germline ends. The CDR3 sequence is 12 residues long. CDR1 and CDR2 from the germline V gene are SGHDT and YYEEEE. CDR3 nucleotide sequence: TGTGCCAGCAGCTTGTTACAACGGGAGGTGTTTTTT. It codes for CASSLLQREVFF.

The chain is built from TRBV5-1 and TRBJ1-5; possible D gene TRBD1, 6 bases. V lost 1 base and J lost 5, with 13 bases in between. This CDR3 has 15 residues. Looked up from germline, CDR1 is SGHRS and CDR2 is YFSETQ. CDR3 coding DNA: TGCGCCAGCAGCTTGTCGGGGACACTAGATCAGCCCCAGCATTTT. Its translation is CASSLSGTLDQPQHF.

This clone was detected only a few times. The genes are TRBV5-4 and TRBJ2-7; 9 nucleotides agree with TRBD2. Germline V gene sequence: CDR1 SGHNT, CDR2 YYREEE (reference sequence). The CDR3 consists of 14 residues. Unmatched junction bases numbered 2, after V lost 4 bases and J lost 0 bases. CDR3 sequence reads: CASSIAGASYEQYF. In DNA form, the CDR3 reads TGTGCCAGCAGCATAGCGGGAGCCTCCTACGAGCAGTACTTC.

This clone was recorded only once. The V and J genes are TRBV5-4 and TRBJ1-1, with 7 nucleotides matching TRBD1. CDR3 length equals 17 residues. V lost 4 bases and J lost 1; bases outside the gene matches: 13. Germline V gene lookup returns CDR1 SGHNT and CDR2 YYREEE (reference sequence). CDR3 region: CASSRELRGQRNTEAFF. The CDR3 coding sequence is TGTGCCAGCAGCAGAGAGCTTAGGGGACAGCGGAACACTGAAGCTTTCTTT.

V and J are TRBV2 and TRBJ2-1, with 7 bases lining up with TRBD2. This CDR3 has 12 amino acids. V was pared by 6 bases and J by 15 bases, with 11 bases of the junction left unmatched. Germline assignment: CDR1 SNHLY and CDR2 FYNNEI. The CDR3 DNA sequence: TGTGCCAGCAGGGCTAGCGGCCCCGGACTGTTCTTC. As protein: CASRASGPGLFF.

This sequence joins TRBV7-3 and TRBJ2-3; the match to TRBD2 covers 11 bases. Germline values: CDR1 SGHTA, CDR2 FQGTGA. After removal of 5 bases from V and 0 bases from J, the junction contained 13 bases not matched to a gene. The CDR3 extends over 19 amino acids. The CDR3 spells CASSGGVGSGRESTDTQYF. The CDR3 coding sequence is TGTGCCAGCAGCGGGGGGGTTGGTAGCGGGAGGGAGAGCACAGATACGCAGTATTTT.

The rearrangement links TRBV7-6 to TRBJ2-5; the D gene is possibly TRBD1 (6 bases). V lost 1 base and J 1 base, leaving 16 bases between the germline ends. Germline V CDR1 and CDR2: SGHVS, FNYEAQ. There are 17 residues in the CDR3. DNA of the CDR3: TGTGCCAGCAGCTTAGGACCTACAGGACAGATCCAAGAGACCCAGTACTTC. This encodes CASSLGPTGQIQETQYF.

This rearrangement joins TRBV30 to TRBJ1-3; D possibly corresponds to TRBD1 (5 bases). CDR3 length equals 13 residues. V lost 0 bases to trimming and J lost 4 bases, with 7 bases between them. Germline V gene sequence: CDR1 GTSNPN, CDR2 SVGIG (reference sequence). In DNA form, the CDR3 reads TGTGCCTGGAGTGTGGGGCCAGGAAACACCATATATTTT. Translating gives CAWSVGPGNTIYF.

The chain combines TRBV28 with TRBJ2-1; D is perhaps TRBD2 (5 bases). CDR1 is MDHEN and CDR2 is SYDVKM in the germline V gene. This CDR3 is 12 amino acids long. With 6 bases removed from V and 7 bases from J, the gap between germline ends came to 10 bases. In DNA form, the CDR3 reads TGTGCCAGCAGCCCGGGGTGGAATGAGCAGTTCTTC. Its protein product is CASSPGWNEQFF.

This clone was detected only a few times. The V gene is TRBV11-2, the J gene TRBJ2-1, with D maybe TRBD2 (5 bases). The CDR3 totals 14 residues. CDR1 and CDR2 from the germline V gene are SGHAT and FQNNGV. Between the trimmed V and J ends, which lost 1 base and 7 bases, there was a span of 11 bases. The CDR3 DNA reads TGTGCCAGCAGCTTAGCCCTAGCCCGGAATGAGCAGTTCTTC. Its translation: CASSLALARNEQFF.